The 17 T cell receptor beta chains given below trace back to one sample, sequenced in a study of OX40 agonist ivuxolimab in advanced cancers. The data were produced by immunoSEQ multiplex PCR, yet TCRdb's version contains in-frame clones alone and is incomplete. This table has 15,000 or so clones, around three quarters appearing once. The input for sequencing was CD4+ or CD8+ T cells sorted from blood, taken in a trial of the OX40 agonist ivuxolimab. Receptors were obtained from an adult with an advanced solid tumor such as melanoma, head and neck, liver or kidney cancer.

Here the CDR3 reads CASSLTLGDEQYF. The CDR3 region has the DNA TGTGCCAGCAGCTTGACGCTCGGGGACGAGCAGTACTTC. This chain joins TRBV11-2 and TRBJ2-7; a possible D gene is TRBD2 (5 bases). With 3 bases removed from V and 5 bases from J, the gap between germline ends came to 11 bases. This CDR3 comprises 13 residues. Germline CDR1 SGHAT, CDR2 FQNNGV.

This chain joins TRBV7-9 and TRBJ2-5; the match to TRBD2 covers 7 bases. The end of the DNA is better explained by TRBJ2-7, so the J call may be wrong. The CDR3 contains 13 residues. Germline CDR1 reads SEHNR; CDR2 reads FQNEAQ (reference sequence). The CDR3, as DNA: TGTGCCAGCTCCGGGCGGGGAGGGACCGAGCAGTACTTC. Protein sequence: CASSGRGGTEQYF.

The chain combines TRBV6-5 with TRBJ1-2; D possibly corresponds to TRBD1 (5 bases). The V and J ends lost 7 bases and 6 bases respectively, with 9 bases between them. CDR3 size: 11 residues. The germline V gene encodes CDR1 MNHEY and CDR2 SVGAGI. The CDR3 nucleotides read TGTGCCAGCATGGGAGGGGATGGCTACACCTTC. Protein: CASMGGDGYTF.

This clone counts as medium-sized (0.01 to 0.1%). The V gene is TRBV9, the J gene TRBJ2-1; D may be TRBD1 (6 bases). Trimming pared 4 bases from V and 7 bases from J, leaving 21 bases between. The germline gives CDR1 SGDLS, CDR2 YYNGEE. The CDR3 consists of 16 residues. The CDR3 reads CASSNRESTTRNEQFF. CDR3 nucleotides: TGTGCCAGCAGCAACAGGGAGTCTACTACGAGAAATGAGCAGTTCTTC.

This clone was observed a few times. The CDR3 here is CASSQAWVGTEAFF. The CDR3 nucleotides are TGCGCCAGCAGCCAAGCTTGGGTCGGGACTGAAGCTTTCTTT. V gene TRBV4-1 combines with J gene TRBJ1-1, with D hard to call. The germline CDR1 and CDR2 sequences are MGHRA and YSYEKL. The length of the CDR3 is 14 residues. The V end lost 1 base, the J end lost 5 bases, and 11 bases lay between the germline ends.

CDR3 sequence: CASSLGTSGSKNEQFF. Here the CDR3 DNA reads TGCGCCAGCAGCCTCGGGACTAGCGGGAGTAAAAATGAGCAGTTCTTC. V and J are TRBV4-1 and TRBJ2-1; 14 nucleotides match TRBD2. J lost 7 bases, V lost 4 bases, and 6 bases had no gene match. The CDR3 contains 16 residues. CDR1 and CDR2 from the germline V gene are MGHRA and YSYEKL.

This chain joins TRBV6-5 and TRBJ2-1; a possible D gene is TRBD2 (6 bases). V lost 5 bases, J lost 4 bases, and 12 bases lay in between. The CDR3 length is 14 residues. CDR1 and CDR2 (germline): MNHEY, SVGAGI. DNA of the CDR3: TGTGCCAGCAGTATTAGGGAGGCGTACAATGAGCAGTTCTTC. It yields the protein CASSIREAYNEQFF.

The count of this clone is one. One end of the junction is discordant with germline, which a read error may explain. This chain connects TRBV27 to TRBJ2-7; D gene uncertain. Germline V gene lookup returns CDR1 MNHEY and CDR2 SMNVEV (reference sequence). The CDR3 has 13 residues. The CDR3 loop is CASSLSRSYEQYF. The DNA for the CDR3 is TGTGCCAGCAGTCTATCCCGATCCTACGAGCAGTACTTC.

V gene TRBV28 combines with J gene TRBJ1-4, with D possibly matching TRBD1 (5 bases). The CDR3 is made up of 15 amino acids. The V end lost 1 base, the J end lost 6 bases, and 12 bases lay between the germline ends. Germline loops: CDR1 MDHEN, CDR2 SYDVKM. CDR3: CASSLSRDGDEKLFF. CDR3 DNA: TGTGCCAGCAGTTTATCTCGGGACGGAGATGAAAAACTGTTTTTT.

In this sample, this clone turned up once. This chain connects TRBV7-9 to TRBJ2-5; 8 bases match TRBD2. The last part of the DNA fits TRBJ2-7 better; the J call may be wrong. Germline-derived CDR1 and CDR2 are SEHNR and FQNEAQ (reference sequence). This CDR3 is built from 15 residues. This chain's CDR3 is CASSPPSGSPHEQYF. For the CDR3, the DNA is TGTGCCAGCAGCCCCCCAAGCGGGAGTCCCCACGAGCAGTACTTC.

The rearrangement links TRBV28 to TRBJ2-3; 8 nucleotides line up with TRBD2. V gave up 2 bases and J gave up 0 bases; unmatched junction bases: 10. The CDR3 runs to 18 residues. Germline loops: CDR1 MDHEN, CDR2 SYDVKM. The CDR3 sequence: CASSLRSWTSSSTDTQYF. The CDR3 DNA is TGTGCCAGCAGTTTAAGATCCTGGACTAGCTCTAGCACAGATACGCAGTATTTT. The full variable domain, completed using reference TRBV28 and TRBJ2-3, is DVKVTQSSRYLVKRTGEKVFLECVQDMDHENMFWYRQDPGLGLRLIYFSYDVKMKEKGDIPEGYSVSREKKERFSLILESASTNQTSMYLCASSLRSWTSSSTDTQYFGPGTRLTVL.

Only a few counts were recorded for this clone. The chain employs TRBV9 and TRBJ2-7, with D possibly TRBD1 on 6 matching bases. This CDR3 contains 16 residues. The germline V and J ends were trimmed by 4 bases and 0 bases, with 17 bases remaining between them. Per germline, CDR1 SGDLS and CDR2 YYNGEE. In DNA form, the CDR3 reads TGTGCCAGCAGCTTGGGGCGAAGGGACAACTCCTACGAGCAGTACTTC. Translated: CASSLGRRDNSYEQYF.

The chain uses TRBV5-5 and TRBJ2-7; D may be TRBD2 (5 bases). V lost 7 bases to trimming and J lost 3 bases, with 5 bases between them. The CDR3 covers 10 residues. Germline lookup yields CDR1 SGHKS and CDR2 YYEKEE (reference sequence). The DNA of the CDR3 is TGTGCCAGCGCGGGCTACGAGCAGTACTTC. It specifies CASAGYEQYF.

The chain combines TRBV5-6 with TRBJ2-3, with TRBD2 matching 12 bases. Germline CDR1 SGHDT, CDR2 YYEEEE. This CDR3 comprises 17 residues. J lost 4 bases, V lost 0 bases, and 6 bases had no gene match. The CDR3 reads CASSLELAGGLADTQYF. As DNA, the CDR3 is TGTGCCAGCAGCTTGGAACTAGCGGGGGGCCTGGCAGATACGCAGTATTTT.

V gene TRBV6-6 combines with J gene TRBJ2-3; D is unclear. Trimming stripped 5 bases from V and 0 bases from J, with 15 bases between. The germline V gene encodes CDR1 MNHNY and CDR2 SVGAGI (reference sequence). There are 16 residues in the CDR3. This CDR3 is CASSLGPVTSTDTQYF. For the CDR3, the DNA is TGTGCCAGCAGTCTGGGTCCGGTAACTAGCACAGATACGCAGTATTTT.

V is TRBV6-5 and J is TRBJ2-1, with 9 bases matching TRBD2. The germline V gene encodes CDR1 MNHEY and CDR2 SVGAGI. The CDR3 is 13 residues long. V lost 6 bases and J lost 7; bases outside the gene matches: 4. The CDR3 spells CASSLGLANEQFF. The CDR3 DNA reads TGTGCCAGCAGCCTCGGACTAGCGAATGAGCAGTTCTTC.

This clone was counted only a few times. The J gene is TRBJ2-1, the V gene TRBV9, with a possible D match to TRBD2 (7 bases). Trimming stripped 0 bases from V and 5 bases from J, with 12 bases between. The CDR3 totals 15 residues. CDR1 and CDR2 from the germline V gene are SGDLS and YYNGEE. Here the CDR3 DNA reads TGTGCCAGCAGCGTAGGGGGGGGCGCGGACAATGAGCAGTTCTTC. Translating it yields CASSVGGGADNEQFF. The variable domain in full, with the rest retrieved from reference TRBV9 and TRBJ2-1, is DSGVTQTPKHLITATGQRVTLRCSPRSGDLSVYWYQQSLDQGLQFLIQYYNGEERAKGNILERFSAQQFPDLHSELNLSSLELGDSALYFCASSVGGGADNEQFFGPGTRLTVL.